Presented here are 30 T cell receptor beta chains from one specimen sequenced in a study of blood T cell repertoires in COVID-19. The table came from immunoSEQ multiplex PCR; TCRdb's copy has only in-frame clones and leaves some out. The sample holds more than 150,000 clones, 94% seen once. The sequencing sample was made of peripheral blood. The origin of the receptors is a man aged 25-45 years with COVID-19, enrolled during active disease.

The V call is TRBV6-5, the J call TRBJ2-7; D is perhaps TRBD2 (5 bases). Trimming removed 4 bases at V and 0 bases at J, with 10 bases between. Germline CDR1 is MNHEY and CDR2 is SVGAGI. The CDR3 totals 14 residues. The CDR3 region is CASSSADFSYEQYF. As DNA, the CDR3 is TGTGCCAGCAGTTCTGCGGACTTCTCCTACGAGCAGTACTTC.

The chain couples TRBV5-1 to TRBJ2-2, with a weak D call TRBD2 (7 bases). Germline V gene data show CDR1 as SGHRS and CDR2 as YFSETQ. V was clipped by 5 bases and J by 0 bases, with 11 bases between them. The CDR3 consists of 15 residues. CDR3 region: CASSGRGPNTGELFF. In DNA, the CDR3 is TGCGCCAGCAGTGGGCGGGGGCCGAACACCGGGGAGCTGTTTTTT. Filled out from reference TRBV5-1 and TRBJ2-2, the complete variable domain reads KAGVTQTPRYLIKTRGQQVTLSCSPISGHRSVSWYQQTPGQGLQFLFEYFSETQRNKGNFPGRFSGRQFSNSRSEMNVSTLELGDSALYLCASSGRGPNTGELFFGEGSRLTVL.

This chain uses TRBV5-5 with TRBJ1-4; possible D gene TRBD1, 5 bases. This CDR3 has 13 amino acids. The germline CDR1 and CDR2 sequences are SGHKS and YYEKEE (reference sequence). With 6 bases removed from V and 3 bases from J, the gap between germline ends came to 9 bases. CDR3 DNA: TGTGCCAGCACCCAGACAGCTAATGAAAAACTGTTTTTT. Residues: CASTQTANEKLFF.

The chain links TRBV7-9 to TRBJ2-4, with 8 bases matching TRBD1. The CDR3 is made up of 15 amino acids. The ends lost 4 bases at V and 14 bases at J; junction bases unmatched: 16. Germline CDR1 and CDR2: SEHNR and FQNEAQ (reference sequence). The CDR3 sequence: CASSSRGTGPDKEYF. The CDR3 region has the DNA TGTGCCAGCAGCTCCCGCGGGACAGGTCCTGACAAGGAGTACTTC.

J is TRBJ2-2 and V is TRBV29-1; 7 bases agree with TRBD1. The CDR3 has 15 amino acids. V shed 5 bases, J shed 1 base, and the junction held 7 bases outside the gene matches. Germline V gene lookup returns CDR1 SQVTM and CDR2 ANQGSEA. CDR3 sequence: CSVMTGQKNTGELFF. The DNA of the CDR3 is TGCAGCGTTATGACGGGACAGAAGAACACCGGGGAGCTGTTTTTT.

CDR3 DNA: TGTGCCAGTAGTATTAGCGGCGCCGGGGACAATGAGCAGTTCTTC. Translating gives CASSISGAGDNEQFF. This chain joins TRBV19 and TRBJ2-1, with D perhaps matching TRBD2 (6 bases). Trimming shortened V by 3 bases and J by 5 bases, and 14 bases separated the two germline ends. This CDR3 contains 15 residues. The germline CDR1 and CDR2 sequences are LNHDA and SQIVND (reference sequence).

The chain uses TRBV6-1 and TRBJ2-7; 7 bases agree with TRBD2. The CDR3 has 15 amino acids. Trimming removed 2 bases from V and 6 bases from J; junction bases left unmatched: 10. The germline V gene has CDR1 MNHNS and CDR2 SASEGT. The DNA of the CDR3 is TGTGCCAGCAGTGAATCGGGGGGAGCTCCTGTCGAGCAGTACTTC. This translates into CASSESGGAPVEQYF.

To note about this clone: No DNA is shown, since the ends of the CDR3 on it are uncertain; the CDR3 is the one TCRdb lists. The chain has TRBV6-6 and TRBJ2-7; TRBD2 is taken as the D call from the table, unchecked against the DNA. Germline V gene lookup returns CDR1 MNHNY and CDR2 SVGAGI (reference sequence). Termini included, the CDR3 measures 15 amino acids. The CDR3 is CASSSSRGRHYEQYF.

This chain links TRBV19 with TRBJ1-5; 7 bases align to TRBD1. The length of the CDR3 is 21 residues. Germline lookup yields CDR1 LNHDA and CDR2 SQIVND (reference sequence). V was clipped by 7 bases and J by 0 bases; unmatched bases: 24. As DNA, the CDR3 is TGTGCCAGTATCAAGTCGACCCTTACCTATACAGGGGAGTATAGCAATCAGCCCCAGCATTTT. Translated, it gives CASIKSTLTYTGEYSNQPQHF.

The V call is TRBV3-1 (or the pseudogene TRBV3-2), the J call TRBJ2-3; 9 nucleotides align to TRBD2. CDR1 is LGHDT and CDR2 is YNNKEL in the germline V gene (reference sequence). The CDR3 spans 14 residues. Trimming removed 0 bases from V and 12 bases from J; junction bases left unmatched: 7. DNA for the CDR3: TGTGCCAGCAGCCAAGATGGCGGGGGGGCGGTTCAGTATTTT. Protein product: CASSQDGGGAVQYF.

With regard to this clone: The junction does not match germline at one end; this may be a read error. The rearrangement joins TRBV3-1 (or the pseudogene TRBV3-2) to TRBJ1-5, with 8 bases lining up with TRBD1. The CDR3 consists of 15 residues. The germline V gene encodes CDR1 LGHDT and CDR2 YNNKEL (reference sequence). CDR3 residues: CASSRGQGSDQPQHF. The CDR3 nucleotides read TGTGCCAGCAGCCGCGGACAGGGTAGCGATCAGCCCCAGCATTTT.

The V gene is TRBV11-3, the J gene TRBJ2-2, with a tentative D call TRBD1 (5 bases). This CDR3 has 15 residues. Germline assignment: CDR1 SGHNT and CDR2 YENEEA. V lost 1 base and J 0 bases, leaving 6 bases between the germline ends. In DNA form, the CDR3 reads TGTGCCAGCAGCTTAGGACAGACGAACACCGGGGAGCTGTTTTTT. Translating it yields CASSLGQTNTGELFF.

This chain connects TRBV5-4 to TRBJ2-7, with 10 bases aligning to TRBD1. The CDR3 covers 15 residues. Germline V lookup: CDR1 SGHNT, CDR2 YYREEE (reference sequence). Trimming at V came to 4 bases and at J to 2 bases, leaving 6 bases not matched to a gene. As DNA, the CDR3 is TGTGCCAGCAGCAAGGGACAGGGGCCTCCCTACGAGCAGTACTTC. Translated, it gives CASSKGQGPPYEQYF. The entire variable domain, with the rest obtained from reference TRBV5-4 and TRBJ2-7, is as follows: ETGVTQSPTHLIKTRGQQVTLRCSSQSGHNTVSWYQQALGQGPQFIFQYYREEENGRGNFPPRFSGLQFPNYSSELNVNALELDDSALYLCASSKGQGPPYEQYFGPGTRLTVT.

CDR3 sequence (DNA): TGTGCCAGCAGCCAAGGGGGCGGGGTCGCCAATGAAAAACTGTTTTTT. This codes for CASSQGGGVANEKLFF. V is TRBV3-1 (or the pseudogene TRBV3-2) and J is TRBJ1-4; D possibly corresponds to TRBD1 (5 bases). Germline V gene lookup returns CDR1 LGHDT and CDR2 YNNKEL (reference sequence). This CDR3 comprises 16 residues. V lost 1 base and J 5 bases, leaving 14 bases between the germline ends.

CDR3 in DNA: TGTGCCAGCAGCCAGGCCCTGGGCAGGGCAACCTATGGCTACACCTTC. This encodes CASSQALGRATYGYTF. The chain is built from TRBV4-2 and TRBJ1-2; tentatively, D is TRBD1 (5 bases). The CDR3 runs to 16 residues. Germline CDR1 is LGHNA and CDR2 is YNFKEQ. V was clipped by 3 bases and J by 4 bases, with 18 bases between them.

V gene TRBV2 combines with J gene TRBJ1-6; D uncertain. This CDR3 is 14 amino acids long. The germline CDR1 and CDR2 sequences are SNHLY and FYNNEI. Trimming took off 3 bases at V and 2 bases at J, with 5 bases between the two ends. CDR3 DNA sequence: TGTGCCAGCAGTGACAGGACCTATAATTCACCCCTCCACTTT. Translating gives CASSDRTYNSPLHF.

The V and J genes are TRBV6-6 and TRBJ2-2; TRBD2 matches at 8 bases. The CDR3 consists of 16 residues. CDR1 and CDR2 (germline): MNHNY, SVGAGI (reference sequence). The junction had 2 bases not matched to a gene; V was cut back by 2 bases and J by 0 bases. CDR3 residues: CASSYSGGANTGELFF. The CDR3 DNA reads TGTGCCAGCAGTTACAGCGGGGGAGCGAACACCGGGGAGCTGTTTTTT.

The chain uses TRBV12-5 and TRBJ2-1; no clear D. V lost 2 bases to trimming and J lost 2 bases, with 7 bases between them. Germline assignment: CDR1 LGHNT and CDR2 FRNRAP. The CDR3 length is 14 residues. The CDR3 DNA sequence: TGTGCTAGTGGTTTGCGACAAACCTACAATGAGCAGTTCTTC. Translated, it gives CASGLRQTYNEQFF. The full variable domain, rest sourced from reference TRBV12-5 and TRBJ2-1, is DARVTQTPRHKVTEMGQEVTMRCQPILGHNTVFWYRQTMMQGLELLAYFRNRAPLDDSGMPKDRFSAEMPDATLATLKIQPSEPRDSAVYFCASGLRQTYNEQFFGPGTRLTVL.

V is TRBV6-1 and J is TRBJ1-2; TRBD1 might be the D (6 bases). This CDR3 contains 15 residues. V shed 0 bases and J shed 8 bases, with 16 bases lying between them. CDR1 and CDR2 (germline): MNHNS, SASEGT. In DNA, the CDR3 is TGTGCCAGCAGTGAAGCGGGAAGGGGGAGTTTCGGCTACACCTTC. This translates into CASSEAGRGSFGYTF.

This rearrangement joins TRBV7-9 to TRBJ2-3; tentatively, D is TRBD1 (5 bases). CDR3 length equals 14 residues. The germline CDR1 and CDR2 sequences are SEHNR and FQNEAQ (reference sequence). V was clipped by 5 bases and J by 4 bases, with 13 bases between them. In DNA form, the CDR3 reads TGTGCCAGCAGCCTCGATGGGGCGGCAGATACGCAGTATTTT. Its protein is CASSLDGAADTQYF.

A few counts support this clone. The chain carries TRBV5-6 and TRBJ1-3, with no clear D. The CDR3 is 14 amino acids. From germline, CDR1 is SGHDT and CDR2 YYEEEE. Trimming took off 3 bases at V and 2 bases at J, with 9 bases between the two ends. The CDR3 nucleotides are TGTGCCAGCAGCTCCCCCGTAACTGGAAACACCATATATTTT. Protein product: CASSSPVTGNTIYF.

The J gene is TRBJ2-3, the V gene TRBV9; 12 bases are shared with TRBD2. The CDR3 consists of 17 residues. CDR1 SGDLS and CDR2 YYNGEE come from the germline V gene. V was pared by 0 bases and J by 3 bases, with 5 bases of the junction left unmatched. The CDR3 nucleotides are TGTGCCAGCAGCGTAGCGATCGGGACTAGCGGGACAGATACGCAGTATTTT. It encodes CASSVAIGTSGTDTQYF.

The chain couples TRBV27 to TRBJ1-1; TRBD1 agrees at 7 bases. This CDR3 spans 13 amino acids. V was clipped by 2 bases and J by 4 bases; unmatched bases: 1. Germline CDR1 and CDR2: MNHEY and SMNVEV (reference sequence). The CDR3: CASSLNRGTEAFF. The CDR3 region has the DNA TGTGCCAGCAGTTTAAACAGGGGCACTGAAGCTTTCTTT.

J is TRBJ1-6 and V is TRBV9, with a weak D call TRBD1 (5 bases). V dropped 3 bases and J dropped 7 bases, with 11 bases sitting between them. In germline, CDR1 is SGDLS, CDR2 YYNGEE. CDR3 length: 14 residues. The CDR3 coding sequence is TGTGCCAGCAGCGGAGGACAAGGAAATTCACCCCTCCACTTT. Its translation is CASSGGQGNSPLHF. The full variable domain, rest sourced from reference TRBV9 and TRBJ1-6, is DSGVTQTPKHLITATGQRVTLRCSPRSGDLSVYWYQQSLDQGLQFLIQYYNGEERAKGNILERFSAQQFPDLHSELNLSSLELGDSALYFCASSGGQGNSPLHFGNGTRLTVT.

This chain links TRBV5-1 with TRBJ2-7, with 8 bases matching TRBD1. The CDR3 sequence is 14 residues long. Trimming cost V 0 bases and J 4 bases; bases outside gene matches: 3. The germline V gene encodes CDR1 SGHRS and CDR2 YFSETQ. The CDR3 DNA reads TGCGCCAGCAGCTTGGTCCAGGGGGCTTACGAGCAGTACTTC. Encoded protein: CASSLVQGAYEQYF.

The V gene is TRBV10-1, the J gene TRBJ2-7, with 8 bases aligning to TRBD1. This CDR3 is 13 amino acids long. From germline, CDR1 is WNHNN and CDR2 SYGVQD (reference sequence). Trimming at V came to 4 bases and at J to 4 bases, leaving 3 bases not matched to a gene. The chain's CDR3 is CASSVGQGYEQYF. Here the CDR3 DNA reads TGCGCCAGCAGTGTCGGACAGGGTTACGAGCAGTACTTC.

This clone was counted once. The rearrangement links TRBV7-9 to TRBJ1-5, with D unclear. V lost 1 base to trimming and J lost 3 bases, with 7 bases between them. This CDR3 region has 14 residues. The germline V gene encodes CDR1 SEHNR and CDR2 FQNEAQ (reference sequence). The CDR3 DNA follows: TGTGCCAGCAGCTTAGGCAGTAACAATCAGCCCCAGCATTTT. Translating gives CASSLGSNNQPQHF.

The chain is built from TRBV5-1 and TRBJ1-6; possibly TRBD1 for D (6 bases). CDR1 and CDR2 (germline): SGHRS, YFSETQ. Deletions cut 0 bases from V and 7 bases from J, with 8 bases between. The CDR3 is 14 residues long. In nucleotides, the CDR3 is TGCGCCAGCAGCTTGGGCAGGGGCAATTCACCCCTCCACTTT. Encoded protein: CASSLGRGNSPLHF.

This sequence joins TRBV3-1 (or the pseudogene TRBV3-2) and TRBJ1-5; a possible D gene is TRBD1 (5 bases). The V gene lost 1 base and the J gene lost 6 bases, with 10 bases spanning the gap. The CDR3 has 14 residues. The germline V gene encodes CDR1 LGHDT and CDR2 YNNKEL (reference sequence). The CDR3 DNA reads as TGTGCCAGCAGCCAAGGGACACCTATTCAGCCCCAGCATTTT. Amino acids: CASSQGTPIQPQHF.

V usage is TRBV6-5 and J usage is TRBJ1-1, with 11 bases lining up with TRBD1. The J segment lost 9 bases and the V segment lost 2 bases, leaving 2 bases of the junction unmatched. This CDR3 has 13 residues. Germline V gene lookup returns CDR1 MNHEY and CDR2 SVGAGI. DNA of the CDR3: TGTGCCAGCAGTTACCGGGACAGGGGGAAAGCTTTCTTT. This encodes CASSYRDRGKAFF.